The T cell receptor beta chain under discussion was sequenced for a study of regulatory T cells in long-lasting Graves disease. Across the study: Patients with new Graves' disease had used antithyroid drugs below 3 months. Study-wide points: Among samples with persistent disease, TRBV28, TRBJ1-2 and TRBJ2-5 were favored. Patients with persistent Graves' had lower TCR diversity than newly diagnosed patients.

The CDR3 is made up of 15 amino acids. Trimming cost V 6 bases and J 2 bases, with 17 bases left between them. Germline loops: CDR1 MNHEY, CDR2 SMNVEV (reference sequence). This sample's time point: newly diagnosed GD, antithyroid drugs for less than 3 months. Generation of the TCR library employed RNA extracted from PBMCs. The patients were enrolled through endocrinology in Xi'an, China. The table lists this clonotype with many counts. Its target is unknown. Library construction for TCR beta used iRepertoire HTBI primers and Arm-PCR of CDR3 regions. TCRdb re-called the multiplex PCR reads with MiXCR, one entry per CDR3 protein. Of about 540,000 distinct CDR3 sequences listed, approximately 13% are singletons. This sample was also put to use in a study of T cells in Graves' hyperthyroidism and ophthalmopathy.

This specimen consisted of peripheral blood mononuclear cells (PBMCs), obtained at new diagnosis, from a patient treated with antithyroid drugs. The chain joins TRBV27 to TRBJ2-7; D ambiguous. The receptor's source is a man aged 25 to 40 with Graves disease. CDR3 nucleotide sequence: TGTGCCAGCAGGGCGGTAAGGACGGCTACCTACGAGCAGTACTTC. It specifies CASRAVRTATYEQYF.